The entry below describes one TCR beta chain. Its antigen remains unidentified. The CDR3 sequence is 12 residues long. In germline, CDR1 is SGHDN, CDR2 FVKESK. Trimming shortened V by 4 bases and J by 3 bases, and 4 bases separated the two germline ends. These data belong to a study of beta chain features in type 1 diabetes. Study details: Healthy donors and patients had similar age, gender and cell yields.

The investigators reverse transcribed all of the isolated RNA, so they sequenced expressed TCRB transcripts. Deep immunoSEQ sequencing covered naive, central memory and regulatory T cell samples. Data came from immunoSEQ multiplex PCR; TCRdb stores just in-frame clones and leaves some out. The sample has around 430,000 clones, 30% seen once. Study-level findings and limits: Researchers reported that naive, central memory and Treg TCRB repertoires appeared more similar in patients than in healthy donors. There were fewer insertions and more deletions at the VDJ junctions of type 1 diabetes patients.

This chain connects TRBV14 to TRBJ2-1, with unresolved D. The origin of this receptor is a man younger than 35 in good health. Sequencing was done on a sample of naive CD4+ T cells from blood. CDR3 residues: CASSRDYNEQFF. The CDR3 nucleotides are TGTGCCAGCAGCCGAGACTACAATGAGCAGTTCTTC. Full variable domain (remainder filled in from reference TRBV14 and TRBJ2-1): EAGVTQFPSHSVIEKGQTVTLRCDPISGHDNLYWYRRVMGKEIKFLLHFVKESKQDESGMPNNRFLAERTGGTYSTLKVQPAELEDSGVYFCASSRDYNEQFFGPGTRLTVL.